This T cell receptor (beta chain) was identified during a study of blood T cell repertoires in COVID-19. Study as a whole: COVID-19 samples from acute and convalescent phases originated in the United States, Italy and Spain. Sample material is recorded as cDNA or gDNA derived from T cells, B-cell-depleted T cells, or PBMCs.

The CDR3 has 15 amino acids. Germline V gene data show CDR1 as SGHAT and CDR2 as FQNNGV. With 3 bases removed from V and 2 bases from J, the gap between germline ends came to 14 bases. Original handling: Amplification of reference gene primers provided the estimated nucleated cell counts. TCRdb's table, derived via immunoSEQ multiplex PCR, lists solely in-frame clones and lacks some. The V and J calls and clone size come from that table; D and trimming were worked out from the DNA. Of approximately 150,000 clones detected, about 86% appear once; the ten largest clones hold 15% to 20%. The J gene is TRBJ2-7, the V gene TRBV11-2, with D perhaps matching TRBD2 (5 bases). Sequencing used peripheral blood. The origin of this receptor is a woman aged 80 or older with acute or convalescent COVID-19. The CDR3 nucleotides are TGTGCCAGCAGCTTGGAGGCAGCGGCCCCCTACGAGCAGTACTTC. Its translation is CASSLEAAAPYEQYF.